The 25 T cell receptor beta chains in this list originate from one sample, sequenced in a study of T cells in tumors after PD-1 blockade. Using immunoSEQ multiplex PCR, the repertoire was profiled, and TCRdb retains in-frame clones only, with some absent. The repertoire consists of almost 35,000 clones, with around 73% occurring once and the leading ten covering around two fifths. The specimen was PBMCs, collected after anti-PD-1 treatment. The receptors come from a human donor with basal cell carcinoma.

This clone was recorded a few times. This rearrangement joins TRBV6-2 or TRBV6-3 to TRBJ1-1; 8 bases map to TRBD1. Germline CDR1 is MNHEY and CDR2 is SVGEGT. Germline trimming cut 0 bases from V and 7 bases from J; bases unmatched to any gene: 4. The CDR3 is 14 amino acids. The CDR3: CASSYSTGASEAFF. The CDR3 DNA sequence: TGTGCCAGCAGTTACTCGACAGGGGCAAGTGAAGCTTTCTTT.

This clone has only a few counts. The CDR3 protein is CASRSYRDNNSPLHF. The CDR3 DNA is TGTGCCAGCAGATCATACCGGGACAATAATTCACCCCTCCACTTT. The chain combines TRBV2 with TRBJ1-6; tentatively, D is TRBD1 (6 bases). Germline lookup yields CDR1 SNHLY and CDR2 FYNNEI. The CDR3 is made up of 15 amino acids. Trimming removed 6 bases from V and 5 bases from J, with 14 bases in between. Full variable domain (outside the CDR3, taken from reference TRBV2 and TRBJ1-6): EPEVTQTPSHQVTQMGQEVILRCVPISNHLYFYWYRQILGQKVEFLVSFYNNEISEKSEIFDDQFSVERPDGSNFTLKIRSTKLEDSAMYFCASRSYRDNNSPLHFGNGTRLTVT.

The rearrangement links TRBV2 to TRBJ2-1; 11 bases are shared with TRBD2. The CDR3 is made up of 15 amino acids. After removal of 6 bases from V and 4 bases from J, the junction contained 5 bases not matched to a gene. Germline-derived CDR1 and CDR2 are SNHLY and FYNNEI. The CDR3 loop reads CASRVAGGPYNEQFF. CDR3 coding DNA: TGTGCCAGCAGAGTAGCGGGAGGGCCGTACAATGAGCAGTTCTTC.

This clone was observed many times. This chain uses TRBV7-9 with TRBJ1-2; D unclear. The length of the CDR3 is 10 residues. Germline V gives CDR1 SEHNR, CDR2 FQNEAQ (reference sequence). The V end lost 5 bases, the J end lost 7 bases, and 5 bases lay between the germline ends. CDR3 in DNA: TGTGCCAGCAGCGGAGGTGGCTACACCTTC. It is translated as CASSGGGYTF.

V is TRBV7-2 and J is TRBJ2-7; tentatively, D is TRBD2 (6 bases). Trimming stripped 5 bases from V and 3 bases from J, with 26 bases between. Germline CDR1 and CDR2: SGHTA and FQGNSA. The CDR3 runs to 18 residues. In DNA form, the CDR3 reads TGTGCCAGCAGCCTTCAAACCCTTCGGGGAGGAGGTGGCTACGAGCAGTACTTC. Translated, it gives CASSLQTLRGGGGYEQYF.

The J gene is TRBJ2-1, the V gene TRBV28; D gene ambiguous. The CDR3 has 16 amino acids. V shed 6 bases and J shed 2 bases, with 17 bases lying between them. Germline CDR1 reads MDHEN; CDR2 reads SYDVKM. The CDR3 DNA follows: TGTGCCAGCAGGGATTCCGATAAGGGCGCCTACAATGAGCAGTTCTTC. This codes for CASRDSDKGAYNEQFF.

This chain joins TRBV19 and TRBJ2-6; D not resolved. The CDR3 sequence is 15 residues long. The V and J ends lost 3 bases and 0 bases respectively, with 6 bases between them. CDR1 LNHDA and CDR2 SQIVND come from the germline V gene (reference sequence). The CDR3 sequence is CASSIRASGANVLTF. In DNA, the CDR3 is TGTGCCAGTAGTATTCGGGCCTCTGGGGCCAACGTCCTGACTTTC.

The chain couples TRBV4-2 to TRBJ2-3, with a weak D call TRBD2 (6 bases). This CDR3 region has 17 residues. V was shortened by 0 bases and J by 2 bases, with 15 bases between the two germline ends. Germline V gene data show CDR1 as LGHNA and CDR2 as YNFKEQ. CDR3 sequence: CASSQDRSGRPTDTQYF. Written as DNA, the CDR3 is TGTGCCAGCAGCCAAGATCGGAGCGGGCGACCCACAGATACGCAGTATTTT.

The V and J genes are TRBV29-1 and TRBJ2-2, with TRBD2 identical over 9 bases. J gave up 7 bases and V 7 bases, and 10 bases lay outside the gene matches. The CDR3 has 14 residues. Germline V gives CDR1 SQVTM, CDR2 ANQGSEA. DNA for the CDR3: TGCAGCGGAAGGGGTAGCGGGAGCGGCGGGGAGCTGTTTTTT. Residues: CSGRGSGSGGELFF.

In DNA, the CDR3 is TGTGCCAGCAGCCACGGACTAGCGGGGTGGGATGAGCAGTTCTTC. Protein sequence: CASSHGLAGWDEQFF. The chain joins TRBV5-4 to TRBJ2-1, with 12 bases aligning to TRBD2. After removal of 4 bases from V and 8 bases from J, the junction contained 7 bases not matched to a gene. This CDR3 is 15 amino acids long. CDR1 is SGHNT, CDR2 YYREEE, per germline (reference sequence).

The J gene is TRBJ2-1, the V gene TRBV7-8; unclear D gene. The CDR3 is made up of 18 amino acids. Germline CDR1 SGHVS, CDR2 FQNEAQ. The V and J ends lost 2 bases and 3 bases respectively, with 20 bases between them. CDR3 protein: CASSLSSLANTLYNEQFF. CDR3 coding DNA: TGTGCCAGCAGCTTATCGTCCCTGGCGAATACCCTCTACAATGAGCAGTTCTTC.

The chain employs TRBV6-5 and TRBJ2-7; D uncertain. With 6 bases removed from V and 3 bases from J, the gap between germline ends came to 9 bases. The CDR3 contains 12 residues. The germline CDR1 and CDR2 sequences are MNHEY and SVGAGI. The CDR3 sequence: CASRGRGYEQYF. The CDR3 DNA reads TGTGCCAGCAGGGGCCGAGGCTACGAGCAGTACTTC.

This chain links TRBV29-1 with TRBJ2-1; D is perhaps TRBD1 or TRBD2 (5 bases each). CDR1 SQVTM and CDR2 ANQGSEA come from the germline V gene. V lost 7 bases and J lost 4, with 17 bases in between. The CDR3 extends over 14 amino acids. The CDR3 coding sequence is TGCAGCGCCGACGAGGGGCAAGGGTACAATGAGCAGTTCTTC. This codes for CSADEGQGYNEQFF.

The chain links TRBV24-1 to TRBJ2-3; D is undetermined. The germline gives CDR1 KGHDR, CDR2 SFDVKD. The V and J ends lost 1 base and 2 bases respectively, with 6 bases between them. The CDR3 loop spans 14 amino acids. CDR3 residues: CATSDLNPTDTQYF. In DNA form, the CDR3 reads TGTGCCACCAGTGATTTAAACCCCACAGATACGCAGTATTTT.

This clone was picked up a small number of times. V and J are TRBV6-2 or TRBV6-3 and TRBJ1-2, with D possibly matching TRBD1 (6 bases). V lost 5 bases to trimming and J lost 7 bases, with 11 bases between them. This CDR3 has 12 amino acids. Germline V gives CDR1 MNHEY, CDR2 SVGEGT. The CDR3 DNA reads TGTGCCAGCAGTCAACAGGGTCGTGGCTACACCTTC. Its protein is CASSQQGRGYTF.

V and J are TRBV7-9 and TRBJ2-7, with 7 bases matching TRBD2. With 3 bases clipped from V and 6 bases from J, the junction kept 8 bases outside the gene matches. CDR1 and CDR2 (germline): SEHNR, FQNEAQ (reference sequence). The CDR3 is made up of 14 amino acids. CDR3 sequence: CASSLGGVAAEQYF. CDR3 nucleotides: TGTGCCAGCAGCTTGGGGGGGGTAGCCGCCGAGCAGTACTTC.

The chain links TRBV7-2 to TRBJ2-3; TRBD2 agrees at 11 bases. The CDR3 sequence is 15 residues long. Germline loops: CDR1 SGHTA, CDR2 FQGNSA. V dropped 1 base and J dropped 7; count of bases not matched to a gene: 4. In DNA form, the CDR3 reads TGTGCCAGCAGCTTAGAGACTAGCGGGACCCATACGCAGTATTTT. This sequence encodes CASSLETSGTHTQYF. The full variable domain, rest sourced from reference TRBV7-2 and TRBJ2-3, is GAGVSQSPSNKVTEKGKDVELRCDPISGHTALYWYRQSLGQGLEFLIYFQGNSAPDKSGLPSDRFSAERTGGSVSTLTIQRTQQEDSAVYLCASSLETSGTHTQYFGPGTRLTVL.

This clone was observed a single time. The rearrangement joins TRBV29-1 to TRBJ1-1; D gene uncertain. V was pared by 6 bases and J by 0 bases, with 5 bases between. CDR1 SQVTM and CDR2 ANQGSEA come from the germline V gene. The CDR3 loop spans 11 amino acids. In DNA form, the CDR3 reads TGCAGCGTCCCCATGAACACTGAAGCTTTCTTT. Translated, it gives CSVPMNTEAFF.

The rearrangement links TRBV5-8 to TRBJ1-5; D is unclear. The CDR3 runs 16 residues. Trimming took off 0 bases at V and 0 bases at J, with 10 bases between the two ends. Germline V CDR1 and CDR2: SGHTS, YDEGEE. The CDR3 protein is CASSLDRSYSNQPQHF. CDR3 bases: TGTGCCAGCAGCTTGGACCGAAGTTATAGCAATCAGCCCCAGCATTTT. Variable domain in full (rest from reference TRBV5-8 and TRBJ1-5): EAGVTQSPTHLIKTRGQQATLRCSPISGHTSVYWYQQALGLGLQFLLWYDEGEERNRGNFPPRFSGRQFPNYSSELNVNALELEDSALYLCASSLDRSYSNQPQHFGDGTRLSIL.

The genes are TRBV15 and TRBJ1-3; 11 nucleotides agree with TRBD1. The CDR3 totals 17 residues. Looked up from germline, CDR1 is LNHNV and CDR2 is YYDKDF (reference sequence). The V segment lost 0 bases and the J segment 2 bases; nucleotides outside the gene matches: 3. CDR3 in DNA: TGTGCCACCAGCAGAGAAGGACAGGGGGCCACTGGAAACACCATATATTTT. The encoded protein is CATSREGQGATGNTIYF.

The V and J genes are TRBV3-1 (or the pseudogene TRBV3-2) and TRBJ2-6; tentative D call: TRBD1 (6 bases). The CDR3 is 15 amino acids. Per germline, CDR1 LGHDT and CDR2 YNNKEL (reference sequence). V shed 4 bases and J shed 2 bases, with 9 bases lying between them. DNA for the CDR3: TGTGCCAGCAGCCGAACAGGGACTGGGGCCAACGTCCTGACTTTC. Its translation is CASSRTGTGANVLTF.

J is TRBJ1-2 and V is TRBV28, with D hard to call. The CDR3 contains 12 residues. Per germline, CDR1 MDHEN and CDR2 SYDVKM. V was shortened by 8 bases and J by 5 bases, with 12 bases between the two germline ends. DNA of the CDR3: TGTGCCAGCTCCGAGGCGCGGTATGGCTACACCTTC. Translation gives CASSEARYGYTF.

The rearrangement links TRBV4-3 to TRBJ1-4, with a weak D call TRBD1 (5 bases). V lost 1 base and J lost 4, with 13 bases in between. Germline CDR1 is LGHNA and CDR2 is YSLEER. The CDR3 is made up of 16 amino acids. The CDR3 DNA reads TGCGCCAGCAGCCAAGTTTGGAGGGGAGGTAATGAAAAACTGTTTTTT. Amino acid sequence: CASSQVWRGGNEKLFF.

The rearrangement uses TRBV10-3 and TRBJ2-3; TRBD2 matches 9 bases. The CDR3 consists of 13 residues. Trimming took 8 bases from V and 3 from J; bases not matched to a gene: 3. Germline assignment: CDR1 ENHRY and CDR2 SYGVKD. In DNA, the CDR3 is TGTGCCATCTTAGCGGGAGAGACAGATACGCAGTATTTT. Translated: CAILAGETDTQYF.

This clone was counted once. The V call is TRBV30, the J call TRBJ1-1; 7 bases line up with TRBD1. With 6 bases clipped from V and 5 bases from J, the junction kept 6 bases outside the gene matches. The CDR3 extends over 12 amino acids. Germline V gives CDR1 GTSNPN, CDR2 SVGIG (reference sequence). This CDR3 reads CACADRVTEAFF. CDR3 DNA: TGTGCCTGCGCCGACAGGGTGACTGAAGCTTTCTTT.